This note documents a single T cell receptor (beta chain) sequence. Its antigen is still unknown. These data belong to a study of graft-versus-host responses after intestinal transplantation. Study results and limitations: There was an association between peak levels of circulating GvH clones and early post-transplant HvG declines.

Sequencing was performed with immunoSEQ multiplex PCR; in TCRdb, only in-frame clones are kept and a portion is missing. The sample holds some 39,000 clones, about 95% seen once. Germline lookup yields CDR1 LNHDA and CDR2 SQIVND (reference sequence). V was shortened by 3 bases and J by 4 bases, with 9 bases between the two germline ends. This CDR3 spans 13 amino acids. V is TRBV19 and J is TRBJ2-5, with D uncertain. Sequencing was performed on unstimulated CD8+ T cells sorted from spleen or lymph node cells, taken before transplant. This clonotype originated in a human donor who was the organ donor for an intestinal transplant. This CDR3 is CASSMFWGETQYF. In nucleotides, the CDR3 is TGTGCCAGTAGTATGTTCTGGGGAGAGACCCAGTACTTC.